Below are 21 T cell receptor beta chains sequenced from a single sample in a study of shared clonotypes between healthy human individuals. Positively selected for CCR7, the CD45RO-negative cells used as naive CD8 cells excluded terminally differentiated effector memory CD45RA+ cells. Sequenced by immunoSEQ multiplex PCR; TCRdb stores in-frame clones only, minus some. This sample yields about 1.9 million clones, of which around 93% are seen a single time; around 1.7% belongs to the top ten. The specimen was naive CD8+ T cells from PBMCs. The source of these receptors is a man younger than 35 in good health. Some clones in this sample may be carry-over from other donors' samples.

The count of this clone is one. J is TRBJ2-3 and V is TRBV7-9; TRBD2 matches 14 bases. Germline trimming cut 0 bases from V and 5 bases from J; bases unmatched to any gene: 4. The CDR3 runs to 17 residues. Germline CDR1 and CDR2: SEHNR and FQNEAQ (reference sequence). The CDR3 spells CASSLAGLAGDKDTQYF. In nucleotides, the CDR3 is TGTGCCAGCAGCTTAGCGGGACTAGCGGGAGATAAAGATACGCAGTATTTT.

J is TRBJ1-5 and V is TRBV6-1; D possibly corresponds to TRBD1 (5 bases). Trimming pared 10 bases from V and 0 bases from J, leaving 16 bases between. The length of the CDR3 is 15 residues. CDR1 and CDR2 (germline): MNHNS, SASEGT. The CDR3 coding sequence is TGTGCCATCAAACAGGATTCCCATAGCAATCAGCCCCAGCATTTT. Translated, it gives CAIKQDSHSNQPQHF.

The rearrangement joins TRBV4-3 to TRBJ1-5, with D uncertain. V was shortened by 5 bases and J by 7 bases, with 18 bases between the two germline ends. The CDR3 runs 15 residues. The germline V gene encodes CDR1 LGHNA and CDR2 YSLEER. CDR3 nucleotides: TGCGCCAGCAGCACTGACGGAGGGATCGGGCAGCCCCAGCATTTT. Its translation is CASSTDGGIGQPQHF.

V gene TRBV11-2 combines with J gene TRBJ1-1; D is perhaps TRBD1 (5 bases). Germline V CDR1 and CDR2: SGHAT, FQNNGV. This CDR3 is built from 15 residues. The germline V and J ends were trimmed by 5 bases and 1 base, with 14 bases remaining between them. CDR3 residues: CASSLFITGNTEAFF. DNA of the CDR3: TGTGCCAGCAGCCTATTTATTACAGGGAACACTGAAGCTTTCTTT.

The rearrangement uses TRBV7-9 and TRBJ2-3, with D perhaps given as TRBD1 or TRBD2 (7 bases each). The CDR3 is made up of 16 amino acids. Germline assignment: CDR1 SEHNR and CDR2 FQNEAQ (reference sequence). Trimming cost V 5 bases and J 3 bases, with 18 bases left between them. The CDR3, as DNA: TGTGCCAGCAGCCAGCAGGGGGGGAGTGGGACAGATACGCAGTATTTT. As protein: CASSQQGGSGTDTQYF.

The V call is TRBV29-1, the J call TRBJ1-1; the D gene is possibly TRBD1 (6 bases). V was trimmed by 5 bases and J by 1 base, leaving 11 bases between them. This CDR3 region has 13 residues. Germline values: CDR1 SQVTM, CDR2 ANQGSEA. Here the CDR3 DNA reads TGCAGCGTTTACAGGGCCGGGAACACTGAAGCTTTCTTT. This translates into CSVYRAGNTEAFF.

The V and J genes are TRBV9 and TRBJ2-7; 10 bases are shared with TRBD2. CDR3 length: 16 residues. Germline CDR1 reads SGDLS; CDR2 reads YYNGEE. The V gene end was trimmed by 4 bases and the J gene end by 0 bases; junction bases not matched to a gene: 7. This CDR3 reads CASSPRTSGRSYEQYF. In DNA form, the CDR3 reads TGTGCCAGCAGCCCTCGGACTAGCGGCCGCTCCTACGAGCAGTACTTC.

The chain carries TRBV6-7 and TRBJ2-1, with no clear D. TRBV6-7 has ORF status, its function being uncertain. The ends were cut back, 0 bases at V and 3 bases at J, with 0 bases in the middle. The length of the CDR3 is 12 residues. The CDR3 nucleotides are TGTGCCAGCAGTTACTCCTACAATGAGCAGTTCTTC. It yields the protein CASSYSYNEQFF.

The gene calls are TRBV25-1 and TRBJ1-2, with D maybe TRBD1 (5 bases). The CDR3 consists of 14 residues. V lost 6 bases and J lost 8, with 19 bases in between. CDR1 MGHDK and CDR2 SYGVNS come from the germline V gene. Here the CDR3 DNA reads TGTGCCAGCAGCGAGGGTCTGGGGCCGTGGGGCTACACCTTC. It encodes CASSEGLGPWGYTF.

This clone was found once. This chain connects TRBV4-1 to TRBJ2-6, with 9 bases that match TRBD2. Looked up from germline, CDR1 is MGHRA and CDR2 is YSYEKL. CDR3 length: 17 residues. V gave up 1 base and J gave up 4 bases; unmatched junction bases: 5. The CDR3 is CASSQGGRASGANVLTF. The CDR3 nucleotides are TGCGCCAGCAGCCAAGGCGGGAGGGCCTCCGGGGCCAACGTCCTGACTTTC.

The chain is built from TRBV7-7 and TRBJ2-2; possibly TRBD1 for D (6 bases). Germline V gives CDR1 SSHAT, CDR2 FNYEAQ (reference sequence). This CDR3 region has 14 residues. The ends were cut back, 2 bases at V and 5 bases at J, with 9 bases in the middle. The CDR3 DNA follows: TGTGCCAGCAGCTTAACTGGGACAACCGGGGAGCTGTTTTTT. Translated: CASSLTGTTGELFF. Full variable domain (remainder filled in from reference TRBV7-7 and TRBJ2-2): GAGVSQSPRYKVTKRGQDVTLRCDPISSHATLYWYQQALGQGPEFLTYFNYEAQPDKSGLPSDRFSAERPEGSISTLTIQRTEQRDSAMYRCASSLTGTTGELFFGEGSRLTVL.

In nucleotides, the CDR3 is TGTGCCAGCAGCTTGAGGACAGGAACGGAAAGTGAAGCTTTCTTT. This encodes CASSLRTGTESEAFF. The chain combines TRBV7-9 with TRBJ1-1; TRBD1 aligns across 7 bases. The CDR3 is made up of 15 amino acids. CDR1 and CDR2 (germline): SEHNR, FQNEAQ (reference sequence). Germline trimming cut 3 bases from V and 7 bases from J; bases unmatched to any gene: 11.

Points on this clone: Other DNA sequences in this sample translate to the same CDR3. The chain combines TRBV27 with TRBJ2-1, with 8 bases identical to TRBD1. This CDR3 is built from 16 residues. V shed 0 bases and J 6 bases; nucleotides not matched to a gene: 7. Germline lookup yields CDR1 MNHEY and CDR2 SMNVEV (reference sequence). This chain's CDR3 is CASSLSQGAFFNEQFF. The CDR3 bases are TGTGCCAGCAGTTTATCGCAGGGGGCGTTTTTCAATGAGCAGTTCTTC.

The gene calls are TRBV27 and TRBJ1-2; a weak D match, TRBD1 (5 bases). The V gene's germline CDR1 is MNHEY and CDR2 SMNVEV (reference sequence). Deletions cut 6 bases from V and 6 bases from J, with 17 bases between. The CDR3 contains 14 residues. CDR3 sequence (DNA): TGTGCCAGCAGCACGGGACCTTTGGTCAATGGCTACACCTTC. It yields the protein CASSTGPLVNGYTF.

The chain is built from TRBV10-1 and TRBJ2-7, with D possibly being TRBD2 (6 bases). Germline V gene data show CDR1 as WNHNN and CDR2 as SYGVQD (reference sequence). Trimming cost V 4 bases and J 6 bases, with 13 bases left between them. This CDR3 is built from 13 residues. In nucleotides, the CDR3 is TGCGCCAGCAGTGGACTAGTGAGTGGCGAGCAGTACTTC. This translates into CASSGLVSGEQYF.

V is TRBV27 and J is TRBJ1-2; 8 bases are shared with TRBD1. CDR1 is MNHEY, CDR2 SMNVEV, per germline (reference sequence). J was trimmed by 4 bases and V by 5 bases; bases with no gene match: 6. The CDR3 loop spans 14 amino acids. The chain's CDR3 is CASSTATGGYGYTF. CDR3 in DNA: TGTGCCAGCAGTACCGCAACAGGGGGCTATGGCTACACCTTC.

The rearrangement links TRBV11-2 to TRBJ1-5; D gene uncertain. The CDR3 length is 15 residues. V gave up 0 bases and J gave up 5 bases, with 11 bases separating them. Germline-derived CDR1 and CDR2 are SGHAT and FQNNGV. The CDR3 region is CASSLDQGSHQPQHF. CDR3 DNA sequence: TGTGCCAGCAGCTTAGATCAAGGGTCGCATCAGCCCCAGCATTTT.

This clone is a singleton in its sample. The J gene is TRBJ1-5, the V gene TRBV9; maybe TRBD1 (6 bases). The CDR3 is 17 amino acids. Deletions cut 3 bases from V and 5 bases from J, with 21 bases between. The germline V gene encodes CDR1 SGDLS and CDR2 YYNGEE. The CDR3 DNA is TGTGCCAGCAGCGCAGGGGACGGCCCAAGCTTGGATCAGCCCCAGCATTTT. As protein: CASSAGDGPSLDQPQHF. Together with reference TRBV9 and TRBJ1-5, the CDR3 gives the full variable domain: DSGVTQTPKHLITATGQRVTLRCSPRSGDLSVYWYQQSLDQGLQFLIQYYNGEERAKGNILERFSAQQFPDLHSELNLSSLELGDSALYFCASSAGDGPSLDQPQHFGDGTRLSIL.

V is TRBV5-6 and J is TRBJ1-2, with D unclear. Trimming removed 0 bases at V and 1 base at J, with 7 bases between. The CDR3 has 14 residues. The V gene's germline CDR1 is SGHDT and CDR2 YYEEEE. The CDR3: CASSLVWNNYGYTF. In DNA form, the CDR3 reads TGTGCCAGCAGCTTGGTATGGAATAACTATGGCTACACCTTC.

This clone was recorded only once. CDR3 protein: CASSLEDFGLVVSDTQYF. The DNA of the CDR3 is TGTGCCAGCAGCTTGGAAGATTTTGGACTAGTCGTGTCAGATACGCAGTATTTT. This sequence joins TRBV5-5 and TRBJ2-3, with TRBD2 identical over 7 bases. Per germline, CDR1 SGHKS and CDR2 YYEKEE (reference sequence). The CDR3 contains 18 residues. The J segment lost 4 bases and the V segment lost 0 bases, leaving 14 bases of the junction unmatched.

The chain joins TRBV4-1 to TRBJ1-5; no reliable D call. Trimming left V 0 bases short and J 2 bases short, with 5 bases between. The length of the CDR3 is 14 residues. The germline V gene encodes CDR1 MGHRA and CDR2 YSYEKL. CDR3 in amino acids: CASSQEKGNQPQHF. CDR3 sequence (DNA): TGCGCCAGCAGCCAAGAAAAGGGCAATCAGCCCCAGCATTTT.